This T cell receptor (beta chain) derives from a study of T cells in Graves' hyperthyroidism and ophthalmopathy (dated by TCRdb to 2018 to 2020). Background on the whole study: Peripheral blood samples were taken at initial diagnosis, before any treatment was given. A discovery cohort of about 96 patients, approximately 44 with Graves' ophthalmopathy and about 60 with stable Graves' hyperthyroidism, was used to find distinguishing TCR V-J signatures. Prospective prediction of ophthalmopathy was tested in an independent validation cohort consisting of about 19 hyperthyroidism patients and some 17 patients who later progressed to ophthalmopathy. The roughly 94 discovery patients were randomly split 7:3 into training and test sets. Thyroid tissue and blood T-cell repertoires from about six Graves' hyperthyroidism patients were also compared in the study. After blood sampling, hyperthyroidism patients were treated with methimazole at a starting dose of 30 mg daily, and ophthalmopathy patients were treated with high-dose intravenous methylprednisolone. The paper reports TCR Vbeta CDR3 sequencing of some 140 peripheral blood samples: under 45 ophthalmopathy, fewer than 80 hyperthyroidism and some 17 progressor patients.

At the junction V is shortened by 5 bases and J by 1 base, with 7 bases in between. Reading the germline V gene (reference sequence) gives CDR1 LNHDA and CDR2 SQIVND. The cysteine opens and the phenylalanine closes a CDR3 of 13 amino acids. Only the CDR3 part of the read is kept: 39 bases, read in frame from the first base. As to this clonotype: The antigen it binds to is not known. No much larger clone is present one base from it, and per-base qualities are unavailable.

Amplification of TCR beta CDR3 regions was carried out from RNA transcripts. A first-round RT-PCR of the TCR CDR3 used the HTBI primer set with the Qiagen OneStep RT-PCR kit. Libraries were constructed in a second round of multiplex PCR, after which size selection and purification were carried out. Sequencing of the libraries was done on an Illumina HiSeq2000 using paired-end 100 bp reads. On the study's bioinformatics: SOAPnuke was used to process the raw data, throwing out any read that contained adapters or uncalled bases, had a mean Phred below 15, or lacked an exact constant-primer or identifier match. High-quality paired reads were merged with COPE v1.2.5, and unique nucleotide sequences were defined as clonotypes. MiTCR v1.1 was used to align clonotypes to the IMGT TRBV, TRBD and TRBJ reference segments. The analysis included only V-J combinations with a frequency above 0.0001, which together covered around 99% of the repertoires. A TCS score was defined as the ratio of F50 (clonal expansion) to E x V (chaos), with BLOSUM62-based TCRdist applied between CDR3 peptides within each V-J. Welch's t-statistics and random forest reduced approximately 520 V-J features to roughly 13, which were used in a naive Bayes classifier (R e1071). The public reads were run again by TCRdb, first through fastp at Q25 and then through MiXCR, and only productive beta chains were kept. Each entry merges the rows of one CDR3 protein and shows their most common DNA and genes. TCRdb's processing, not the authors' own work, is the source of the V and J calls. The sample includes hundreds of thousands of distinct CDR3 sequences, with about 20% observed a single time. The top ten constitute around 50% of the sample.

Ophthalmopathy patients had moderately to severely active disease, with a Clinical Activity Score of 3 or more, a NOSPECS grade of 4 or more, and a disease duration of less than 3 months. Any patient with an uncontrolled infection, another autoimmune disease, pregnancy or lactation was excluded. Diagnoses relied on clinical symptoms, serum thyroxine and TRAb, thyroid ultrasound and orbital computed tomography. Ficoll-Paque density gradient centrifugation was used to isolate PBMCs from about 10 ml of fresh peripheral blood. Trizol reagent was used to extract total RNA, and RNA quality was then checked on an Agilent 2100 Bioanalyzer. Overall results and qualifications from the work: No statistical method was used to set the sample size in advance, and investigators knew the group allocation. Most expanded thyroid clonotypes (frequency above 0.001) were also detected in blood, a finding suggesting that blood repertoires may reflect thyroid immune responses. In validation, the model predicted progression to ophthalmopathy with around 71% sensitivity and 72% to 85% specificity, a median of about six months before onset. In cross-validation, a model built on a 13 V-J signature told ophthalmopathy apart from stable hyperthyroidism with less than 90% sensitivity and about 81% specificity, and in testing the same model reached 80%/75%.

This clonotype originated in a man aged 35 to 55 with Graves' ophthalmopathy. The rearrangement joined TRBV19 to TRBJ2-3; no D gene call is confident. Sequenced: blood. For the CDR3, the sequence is CASSFDGTDTQYF. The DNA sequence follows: TGTGCCAGTAGTTTCGACGGCACAGATACGCAGTATTTT.